These 5 T cell receptor beta chains originate from one sample sequenced in a study of blood T cell repertoires in COVID-19. Sequencing used immunoSEQ multiplex PCR; TCRdb keeps in-frame clones, though not all of them. The sample has about 210,000 clones, about 82% seen once; the top ten hold about 2.5%. Sequenced material: peripheral blood. These receptors all come from a woman aged 65 to 85 with COVID-19, enrolled during active disease.

This chain links TRBV6-5 with TRBJ1-6, with D hard to call. CDR3 length equals 14 residues. Trimming removed 5 bases from V and 7 bases from J, with 12 bases in between. Germline CDR1 MNHEY, CDR2 SVGAGI. The DNA of the CDR3 is TGTGCCAGCAGTAGGTCTGGAGAGAATTCACCCCTCCACTTT. Its translation: CASSRSGENSPLHF.

This chain joins TRBV5-5 and TRBJ1-2, with unresolved D. Germline-derived CDR1 and CDR2 are SGHKS and YYEKEE (reference sequence). This CDR3 contains 15 residues. The V end was cut by 0 bases, the J end by 8 bases, with 17 bases between. CDR3 loop: CASSLAYGLAEGYTF. The CDR3 DNA reads TGTGCCAGCAGCTTGGCCTATGGGCTCGCCGAAGGCTACACCTTC.

The sample holds one count of this clone. The rearrangement joins TRBV4-2 to TRBJ2-2, with a tentative D call TRBD2 (5 bases). The germline V gene encodes CDR1 LGHNA and CDR2 YNFKEQ. This CDR3 has 13 amino acids. V lost 1 base and J lost 7, with 7 bases in between. The CDR3 DNA reads TGTGCCAGCAGCCAAGGGGGAGACGGGGAGCTGTTTTTT. It specifies CASSQGGDGELFF.

V is TRBV19 and J is TRBJ2-2; 8 bases match TRBD1. The CDR3 is 16 amino acids. Germline V gene lookup returns CDR1 LNHDA and CDR2 SQIVND (reference sequence). V dropped 7 bases and J dropped 3; count of bases not matched to a gene: 10. This CDR3 is CASTPVRDRYTGELFF. CDR3 coding DNA: TGTGCCAGTACCCCCGTCCGGGACAGGTACACCGGGGAGCTGTTTTTT. Supplemented by reference TRBV19 and TRBJ2-2, the full variable domain reads DGGITQSPKYLFRKEGQNVTLSCEQNLNHDAMYWYRQDPGQGLRLIYYSQIVNDFQKGDIAEGYSVSREKKESFPLTVTSAQKNPTAFYLCASTPVRDRYTGELFFGEGSRLTVL.

This clone came up a few times. The rearrangement uses TRBV27 and TRBJ1-2; 7 positions agree with TRBD1. Germline lookup yields CDR1 MNHEY and CDR2 SMNVEV (reference sequence). J was trimmed by 8 bases and V by 7 bases; bases with no gene match: 7. The CDR3 consists of 12 residues. CDR3 sequence: CASTDRVGGYTF. The CDR3 DNA follows: TGTGCCAGCACAGACAGGGTCGGAGGCTACACCTTC.